Shown below are 23 T cell receptor beta chains from a single sample sequenced in a study of control samples from healthy donors and cancer patients. Method: immunoSEQ multiplex PCR; TCRdb's copy keeps in-frame clones and lacks some. The sample has 75,000 to 90,000 clones; approximately 91% are singletons. Specimen: blood. These receptors were collected from a man in his fifties or sixties in good health.

V usage is TRBV3-1 (or the pseudogene TRBV3-2) and J usage is TRBJ1-1; D is ambiguous. The CDR3 sequence is 14 residues long. Germline values: CDR1 LGHDT, CDR2 YNNKEL (reference sequence). V lost 3 bases and J lost 1, with 9 bases in between. CDR3 residues: CASSQMYGNTEAFF. The CDR3 bases are TGTGCCAGCAGCCAGATGTACGGGAACACTGAAGCTTTCTTT.

This chain connects TRBV10-3 to TRBJ1-3; 8 bases are shared with TRBD1. This CDR3 is built from 17 residues. V lost 11 bases to trimming and J lost 0 bases; unmatched junction nucleotides: 15. Germline V gene sequence: CDR1 ENHRY, CDR2 SYGVKD. The chain's CDR3 is CAPRDRRVQSSGNTIYF. The CDR3 DNA is TGTGCCCCTCGGGACAGGAGAGTTCAGAGCTCTGGAAACACCATATATTTT.

In this sample, this clone turned up once. V and J are TRBV7-3 and TRBJ1-2, with D uncertain. Germline lookup yields CDR1 SGHTA and CDR2 FQGTGA. The CDR3 has 13 amino acids. V was trimmed by 0 bases and J by 3 bases, leaving 5 bases between them. The CDR3 loop reads CASSLTADYGYTF. For the CDR3, the DNA is TGTGCCAGCAGCTTAACGGCGGACTATGGCTACACCTTC.

The J gene is TRBJ2-7, the V gene TRBV6-2 or TRBV6-3; 12 nucleotides match TRBD2. Germline assignment: CDR1 MNHEY and CDR2 SVGEGT. The CDR3 extends over 16 amino acids. V was pared by 5 bases and J by 5 bases, with 10 bases of the junction left unmatched. The CDR3 is CASSPLSTSGGDEQYF. The CDR3 nucleotides are TGTGCCAGCAGTCCCCTATCGACTAGCGGGGGCGACGAGCAGTACTTC.

The gene calls are TRBV5-6 and TRBJ1-6; maybe TRBD1 (6 bases). Trimming stripped 2 bases from V and 8 bases from J, with 11 bases between. This CDR3 contains 14 residues. Germline V CDR1 and CDR2: SGHDT, YYEEEE. The CDR3 bases are TGTGCCAGCAGCTTACAGGGACCCGATTCACCCCTCCACTTT. Amino acids: CASSLQGPDSPLHF.

The chain joins TRBV30 to TRBJ1-5; D remains unclear. Trimming cost V 2 bases and J 4 bases, with 9 bases left between them. Germline-derived CDR1 and CDR2 are GTSNPN and SVGIG (reference sequence). The CDR3 spans 13 residues. The DNA for the CDR3 is TGTGCCTGGAGTCGAGGGATGAATCAGCCCCAGCATTTT. It yields the protein CAWSRGMNQPQHF.

This chain uses TRBV6-4 with TRBJ2-2; perhaps D is TRBD1 or TRBD2 (5 bases each). Trimming took off 4 bases at V and 3 bases at J, with 9 bases between the two ends. Germline CDR1 is MRHNA and CDR2 is SNTAGT. CDR3 size: 14 residues. CDR3 region: CASSVGAYTGELFF. For the CDR3, the DNA is TGTGCCAGCAGTGTCGGGGCTTACACCGGGGAGCTGTTTTTT.

This clone was picked up one time. One end of the junction varies from germline; a read error may be responsible. V and J are TRBV6-2 or TRBV6-3 and TRBJ1-2; D is unclear. CDR1 is MNHEY and CDR2 is SVGEGT in the germline V gene. The CDR3 has 16 residues. CDR3 residues: CASRYPEFGPSYGYTF. The CDR3 DNA is TGTGCCAGCCGTTACCCCGAGTTCGGGCCCTCATATGGCTACACCTTC.

V usage is TRBV5-6 and J usage is TRBJ2-7; D unresolved. The CDR3 length is 11 residues. Trimming removed 6 bases at V and 7 bases at J, with 11 bases between. The germline V gene encodes CDR1 SGHDT and CDR2 YYEEEE. CDR3 in DNA: TGTGCCAGCACTAACCGGGCAGAGCAGTACTTC. Translation gives CASTNRAEQYF. Using reference TRBV5-6 and TRBJ2-7 for the parts outside the CDR3, the full variable domain is DAGVTQSPTHLIKTRGQQVTLRCSPKSGHDTVSWYQQALGQGPQFIFQYYEEEERQRGNFPDRFSGHQFPNYSSELNVNALLLGDSALYLCASTNRAEQYFGPGTRLTVT.

With regard to this clone: Germline is not matched at one junction end, which may reflect a read error. This chain joins TRBV3-1 (or the pseudogene TRBV3-2) and TRBJ2-7, with D perhaps being TRBD1 or TRBD2 (5 bases each). Germline CDR1 and CDR2: LGHDT and YNNKEL (reference sequence). The CDR3 spans 14 residues. CDR3 sequence: CASSRTYGAIGVRF. CDR3 nucleotide sequence: TGTGCCAGCAGCCGTACGTACGGGGCGATAGGGGTTCGCTTC.

V gene TRBV5-8 combines with J gene TRBJ1-4, with unresolved D. The CDR3 runs 14 residues. CDR1 SGHTS and CDR2 YDEGEE come from the germline V gene. Trimming cost V 3 bases and J 0 bases, with 6 bases left between them. The CDR3 reads CASSWDTTNEKLFF. CDR3 sequence (DNA): TGTGCCAGCAGCTGGGATACAACTAATGAAAAACTGTTTTTT.

The chain couples TRBV18 to TRBJ1-1, with D unclear. Trimming left V 6 bases short and J 1 base short, with 18 bases between. CDR1 and CDR2 (germline): KGHSH, LQKENI. The CDR3 has 16 amino acids. The CDR3 here is CASSPTTEVWNTEAFF. CDR3 coding DNA: TGTGCCAGCTCTCCTACCACTGAGGTATGGAACACTGAAGCTTTCTTT.

The rearrangement joins TRBV6-5 to TRBJ2-7, with a possible D match to TRBD1 (5 bases). Germline CDR1 is MNHEY and CDR2 is SVGAGI. V was shortened by 0 bases and J by 4 bases, with 13 bases between the two germline ends. The CDR3 spans 15 residues. The CDR3 DNA follows: TGTGCCAGCAGTTACTCCGGCAGGGCTGGGTACGAGCAGTACTTC. Translation gives CASSYSGRAGYEQYF.

The CDR3 loop reads CASRVRTSGQETQYF. The DNA for the CDR3 is TGTGCCAGCAGGGTCCGGACTAGCGGTCAAGAGACCCAGTACTTC. The chain couples TRBV2 to TRBJ2-5, with 10 bases lining up with TRBD2. Germline V lookup: CDR1 SNHLY, CDR2 FYNNEI. V lost 6 bases, J lost 2 bases, and 6 bases stayed unmatched. The CDR3 totals 15 residues.

The chain has TRBV11-2 and TRBJ2-1, with 13 bases aligning to TRBD2. Germline CDR1 reads SGHAT; CDR2 reads FQNNGV. The CDR3 spans 15 residues. J gave up 12 bases and V 5 bases, and 10 bases lay outside the gene matches. CDR3 nucleotides: TGTGCCAGCAGCACTGGACTAGCGGGAGCCCGTGGGCAGTTCTTC. The encoded protein is CASSTGLAGARGQFF.

The V call is TRBV29-1, the J call TRBJ1-4; 7 bases match TRBD1. Germline CDR1 reads SQVTM; CDR2 reads ANQGSEA. The junction had 12 bases not matched to a gene; V was cut back by 4 bases and J by 10 bases. The length of the CDR3 is 14 residues. The CDR3: CSVARDSGGGKLFF. CDR3 in DNA: TGCAGCGTTGCCCGGGACAGCGGGGGAGGAAAACTGTTTTTT. The complete variable domain, with remaining parts taken from reference TRBV29-1 and TRBJ1-4, reads SAVISQKPSRDICQRGTSLTIQCQVDSQVTMMFWYRQQPGQSLTLIATANQGSEATYESGFVIDKFPISRPNLTFSTLTVSNMSPEDSSIYLCSVARDSGGGKLFFGSGTQLSVL.

The chain combines TRBV7-8 with TRBJ1-4; a possible D gene is TRBD1 (6 bases). The CDR3 runs 19 residues. V lost 3 bases to trimming and J lost 0 bases, with 20 bases between them. Per germline, CDR1 SGHVS and CDR2 FQNEAQ. The CDR3: CASSLRTWVDRATNEKLFF. In nucleotides, the CDR3 is TGTGCCAGCAGCTTGCGAACTTGGGTGGACAGAGCAACTAATGAAAAACTGTTTTTT.

This sequence joins TRBV6-5 and TRBJ2-1, with D possibly matching TRBD2 (5 bases). There are 12 residues in the CDR3. The V gene's germline CDR1 is MNHEY and CDR2 SVGAGI. Trimming took 10 bases from V and 5 from J, leaving 12 bases between them. This chain's CDR3 is CATRDFNNEQFF. The DNA for the CDR3 is TGTGCCACCCGGGATTTTAACAATGAGCAGTTCTTC.

V and J are TRBV5-1 and TRBJ1-1; 9 nucleotides align to TRBD1. This CDR3 has 16 amino acids. Germline V lookup: CDR1 SGHRS, CDR2 YFSETQ. Trimming at V came to 4 bases and at J to 5 bases, leaving 12 bases not matched to a gene. In DNA form, the CDR3 reads TGCGCCAGCAGCCCCCCCCCGGGACAGGGTATAACTGAAGCTTTCTTT. Its translation is CASSPPPGQGITEAFF. The whole variable domain, filled in from reference TRBV5-1 and TRBJ1-1, reads KAGVTQTPRYLIKTRGQQVTLSCSPISGHRSVSWYQQTPGQGLQFLFEYFSETQRNKGNFPGRFSGRQFSNSRSEMNVSTLELGDSALYLCASSPPPGQGITEAFFGQGTRLTVV.

The chain couples TRBV18 to TRBJ2-3; no reliable D call. V lost 5 bases and J 5 bases, leaving 8 bases between the germline ends. CDR3 size: 12 residues. CDR1 and CDR2 from the germline V gene are KGHSH and LQKENI. In DNA, the CDR3 is TGTGCCAGCTCAGCCGTAGTAGATACGCAGTATTTT. It specifies CASSAVVDTQYF.

The CDR3 nucleotides are TGTGCCAGCAGCCAGGGGCGGGGGGACTCCTACGAGCAGTACTTC. Protein: CASSQGRGDSYEQYF. This chain joins TRBV7-2 and TRBJ2-7; 8 nucleotides align to TRBD2. CDR3 length equals 15 residues. Trimming removed 5 bases from V and 0 bases from J; junction bases left unmatched: 6. The germline V gene encodes CDR1 SGHTA and CDR2 FQGNSA.

The J gene is TRBJ2-3, the V gene TRBV6-1; perhaps TRBD1 as D (7 bases). The CDR3 spans 16 residues. CDR1 is MNHNS and CDR2 is SASEGT in the germline V gene. V lost 4 bases, J lost 2 bases, and 16 bases lay in between. This CDR3 is CASSARQGGFTDTQYF. The CDR3 DNA reads as TGTGCCAGCAGTGCTCGACAGGGAGGATTCACAGATACGCAGTATTTT.

The chain is built from TRBV15 and TRBJ2-3; 12 nucleotides align to TRBD1. Germline V gives CDR1 LNHNV, CDR2 YYDKDF (reference sequence). The CDR3 runs to 15 residues. Losses at the gene ends were 10 bases for V and 4 bases for J; bases not matched to a gene: 9. Here the CDR3 reads CASDPGQGAADTQYF. The CDR3 nucleotides are TGTGCCAGCGACCCGGGACAGGGGGCGGCAGATACGCAGTATTTT.